One and the same sample provided the 11 T cell receptor beta chains below, sequenced in a study of tumor and adjacent non-tumor tissue in lung cancer. The library came from three nested PCR rounds adapted from ARM-PCR protocols. MiXCR was run by TCRdb on the multiplex PCR reads, yielding one entry per CDR3 protein. Of some 73,000 distinct CDR3 sequences in the sample, approximately 81% were seen once. This sample's RNA came from whole unsorted tissue. More than 3 cm separated this lung sample from the edge of the tumor. What was sequenced was distant non-tumor lung tissue. These receptors originate from a man aged 60 to 75 with non-small cell lung cancer.

J is TRBJ1-1 and V is TRBV6-2 or TRBV6-3, with D hard to call. V was cut by 10 bases and J by 13 bases, with 28 bases left in between. CDR3 length: 14 amino acids. Looked up from germline, CDR1 is MNHEY and CDR2 is SVGEGT. The CDR3 DNA reads TGTGCCAACATTTACCCCTACGGGAACACTGAGGTTTTCTTT. Its protein is CANIYPYGNTEVFF.

There are a few counts of this clonotype. This may be a read error: a much more frequent sequence differs by one nucleotide. The chain carries TRBV5-6 and TRBJ2-5; TRBD1 is a possible D gene (5 bases). This CDR3 has 14 amino acids. Germline loops: CDR1 SGHDT, CDR2 YYEEEE. The V gene lost 0 bases and the J gene lost 7 bases, with 13 bases spanning the gap. The CDR3 is CASSLDRSLRTQYF. DNA of the CDR3: TGTGCCAGCAGCTTGGACAGGTCTTTGAGGACCCAGTACTTC.

This clonotype showed up just once. The junction shows a germline mismatch at one end, possibly a read error. The chain couples TRBV20-1 to TRBJ2-4, with 9 bases fitting TRBD2. This CDR3 region has 14 residues. CDR1 is DFQATT and CDR2 is SNEGSKA in the germline V gene (reference sequence). The DNA of the CDR3 is TGTAGTGCTGACATGACTAGCGGCAAAAAGATTCAGTACTTC. Protein sequence: CSADMTSGKKIQYF.

The chain carries TRBV4-2 and TRBJ2-1, with D perhaps being TRBD1 or TRBD2 (7 bases each). CDR3 length: 16 amino acids. V lost 0 bases to trimming and J lost 9 bases, with 18 bases between them. Germline CDR1 is LGHNA and CDR2 is YNFKEQ. The CDR3 bases are TGTGCCAGCAGCCAAGAAACCAGGGGGGGGGCTGGTGAGCAGTTCTTC. Translation gives CASSQETRGGAGEQFF.

Turning to this clonotype: One base away lies a much larger clone, so this may be a sequencing read error. The rearrangement uses TRBV28 and TRBJ2-7; unclear D gene. Germline CDR1 is MDHEN and CDR2 is SYDVKM. This CDR3 contains 13 residues. CDR3 protein: CASSSPDGYDQYF. The CDR3 coding sequence is TGTGCCAGCTCATCCCCGGACGGCTACGATCAGTACTTC.

Turning to this clonotype: The CDR3 does not end in the conserved phenylalanine or tryptophan, so this is likely a read error. The V call is TRBV11-2, the J call TRBJ2-7; D possibly corresponds to TRBD2 (6 bases). The DNA end is a closer match to TRBJ2-1, so the J assignment may be wrong. CDR3 length: 13 amino acids. Germline CDR1 and CDR2: SGHAT and FQNNGV. The CDR3 sequence is CASSLTSYYEQFY. The CDR3 coding sequence is TGTGCCAGCAGCTTAACTAGCTATTACGAGCAGTTCTAC.

A few counts support this clonotype. A read error may account for a junction end that differs from germline. The chain combines TRBV20-1 with TRBJ2-2; D could derive from TRBD1 or TRBD2 (5 bases each). The CDR3 totals 16 residues. Germline CDR1 DFQATT, CDR2 SNEGSKA (reference sequence). The chain's CDR3 is CSTREGMGGYTGELFF. Written as DNA, the CDR3 is TGCAGTACTAGAGAGGGGATGGGTGGGTATACCGGGGAGCTGTTTTTT.

Points on this clonotype: A read error may produce the germline difference seen at one junction end. The genes are TRBV11-2 and TRBJ1-1, with a possible D match to TRBD1 (6 bases). In germline, CDR1 is SGHAT, CDR2 FQNNGV. This CDR3 spans 13 amino acids. The CDR3, as DNA: TGTGCCGGCAGCTTAAGGGGGGACACTGAAGCTTTCTTT. Translation gives CAGSLRGDTEAFF.

Points on this clonotype: A read error may be the cause here, since a much bigger clone is one base away. V gene TRBV6-2 or TRBV6-3 combines with J gene TRBJ1-1; 7 bases are shared with TRBD1. The CDR3 length is 13 residues. Germline CDR1 MNHEY, CDR2 SVGEGT. In DNA, the CDR3 is TGTGCCGCCACAGGGGACATGAACACTGAAGCTTTGTTT. It specifies CAATGDMNTEALF.

A remark on this clonotype: Because it lacks the conserved phenylalanine or tryptophan at the end, this CDR3 is likely a read error. The V gene is TRBV11-3, the J gene TRBJ2-1; the D gene is possibly TRBD2 (6 bases). Germline-derived CDR1 and CDR2 are SGHNT and YENEEA. The CDR3 is 11 residues long. CDR3 in DNA: TGTGCCAACAGCGTCCGGGAGCCGCAGTTCCTC. Protein sequence: CANSVREPQFL.

Comment on this clonotype: At one end the junction does not follow the germline gene, possibly because of a read error. The chain combines TRBV11-2 with TRBJ2-5; a weak D match, TRBD1 (6 bases). The CDR3 is 16 amino acids. Germline V gene lookup returns CDR1 SGHAT and CDR2 FQNNGV. In nucleotides, the CDR3 is TGTGCCAGCAGCTCCACAATGTGGGGGCCAAATGAGACCAAGTACTTC. Its protein product is CASSSTMWGPNETKYF.